The TCR beta chain under discussion was sequenced for a study of glioma-infiltrating T cells after dendritic cell vaccination. Method: immunoSEQ multiplex PCR; TCRdb's copy keeps in-frame clones and lacks some. The top ten hold 5.5% to 8% of the sample, which has roughly 100,000 clones, around 83% seen once. The V gene's germline CDR1 is SGHRS and CDR2 YFSETQ. V lost 5 bases to trimming and J lost 3 bases; unmatched junction nucleotides: 6. The CDR3 extends over 15 amino acids. Time point defined: after dendritic cell vaccination, including at tumor progression/relapse. The source was blood, collected after dendritic cell vaccination. This TCR derives from a human donor with glioblastoma. The chain employs TRBV5-1 and TRBJ2-5, with TRBD2 matching 11 bases. The CDR3 DNA reads as TGCGCCAGCAGTCTTCTTAGCGGGGGGGAAGAGACCCAGTACTTC. This codes for CASSLLSGGEETQYF. The entire variable domain, with the rest obtained from reference TRBV5-1 and TRBJ2-5, is as follows: KAGVTQTPRYLIKTRGQQVTLSCSPISGHRSVSWYQQTPGQGLQFLFEYFSETQRNKGNFPGRFSGRQFSNSRSEMNVSTLELGDSALYLCASSLLSGGEETQYFGPGTRLLVL.